One sample yielded the 31 T cell receptor beta chains listed below, sequenced in a study of T cells after yellow fever vaccination. TCRdb fed the 5' RACE reads into MiXCR, producing one record per CDR3 protein. The data show around 590,000 distinct CDR3 sequences, 9% to 15% seen once. The sequenced sample was PBMCs, obtained on the day of the yellow fever booster vaccination. The receptors come from a man aged 25 to 40 who received the YFV17D yellow fever vaccine.

This chain uses TRBV6-2 or TRBV6-3 with TRBJ2-3; possibly TRBD2 for D (6 bases). CDR1 is MNHEY and CDR2 is SVGEGT in the germline V gene. Trimming pared 5 bases from V and 1 base from J, leaving 16 bases between. The CDR3 sequence is 16 residues long. CDR3 loop: CASSTSRAGRTDTQYF. CDR3 DNA sequence: TGTGCCAGCAGTACCTCAAGGGCGGGACGCACAGATACGCAGTATTTT.

The chain combines TRBV19 with TRBJ1-1; no definite D call. This CDR3 contains 14 residues. V lost 5 bases and J lost 4, with 14 bases in between. Germline-derived CDR1 and CDR2 are LNHDA and SQIVND (reference sequence). The CDR3 loop reads CASSSQVRGTEAFF. Here the CDR3 DNA reads TGTGCCAGTAGTTCGCAGGTTCGAGGCACTGAAGCTTTCTTT.

This sequence joins TRBV20-1 and TRBJ2-3; 9 bases are a match to TRBD1. V lost 6 bases to trimming and J lost 5 bases; unmatched junction nucleotides: 3. CDR1 and CDR2 (germline): DFQATT, SNEGSKA (reference sequence). This CDR3 has 12 residues. The CDR3 DNA is TGCAGTGCAAACAGGGGGCAAGATACGCAGTATTTT. Translated, it gives CSANRGQDTQYF.

A few counts support this clonotype. This chain connects TRBV5-1 to TRBJ2-5, with 10 bases aligning to TRBD1. Germline CDR1 and CDR2: SGHRS and YFSETQ. Trimming took 4 bases from V and 0 from J; bases not matched to a gene: 6. This CDR3 is 16 amino acids long. The chain's CDR3 is CASSKTGGTYQETQYF. As DNA, the CDR3 is TGCGCCAGCAGCAAGACAGGGGGCACGTACCAAGAGACCCAGTACTTC. Based on the CDR3 plus reference TRBV5-1 and TRBJ2-5, the full variable domain is KAGVTQTPRYLIKTRGQQVTLSCSPISGHRSVSWYQQTPGQGLQFLFEYFSETQRNKGNFPGRFSGRQFSNSRSEMNVSTLELGDSALYLCASSKTGGTYQETQYFGPGTRLLVL.

In its sample, this clonotype was seen a few times. The J gene is TRBJ2-2, the V gene TRBV5-4; a possible D gene is TRBD1 (5 bases). This CDR3 has 14 amino acids. Per germline, CDR1 SGHNT and CDR2 YYREEE (reference sequence). Between the trimmed V and J ends, which lost 0 bases and 7 bases, there was a span of 10 bases. CDR3 DNA sequence: TGTGCCAGCAGCTTGGGGGGCGAGGTCGGGGAGCTGTTTTTT. Residues: CASSLGGEVGELFF.

CDR3 loop: CASSLGWAGTEAFF. The CDR3, as DNA: TGTGCCAGCAGCTTAGGTTGGGCGGGAACTGAAGCTTTCTTT. V and J are TRBV5-4 and TRBJ1-1; D remains unclear. Germline V gene lookup returns CDR1 SGHNT and CDR2 YYREEE (reference sequence). Trimming pared 2 bases from V and 5 bases from J, leaving 13 bases between. The CDR3 has 14 amino acids.

The chain employs TRBV27 and TRBJ1-4; the match to TRBD1 covers 8 bases. The V gene end was trimmed by 6 bases and the J gene end by 5 bases; junction bases not matched to a gene: 8. The CDR3 is made up of 15 amino acids. CDR1 and CDR2 (germline): MNHEY, SMNVEV (reference sequence). Here the CDR3 DNA reads TGTGCCAGCAGGACGGACAGGGCCGCGAATGAAAAACTGTTTTTT. Encoded protein: CASRTDRAANEKLFF. The full variable domain, in which reference TRBV27 and TRBJ1-4 provide the parts outside the CDR3, is EAQVTQNPRYLITVTGKKLTVTCSQNMNHEYMSWYRQDPGLGLRQIYYSMNVEVTDKGDVPEGYKVSRKEKRNFPLILESPSPNQTSLYFCASRTDRAANEKLFFGSGTQLSVL.

The rearrangement links TRBV5-1 to TRBJ2-2; 7 nucleotides agree with TRBD1. The J segment lost 0 bases and the V segment lost 3 bases, leaving 5 bases of the junction unmatched. Germline V gene lookup returns CDR1 SGHRS and CDR2 YFSETQ. The CDR3 has 16 amino acids. For the CDR3, the DNA is TGCGCCAGCAGCTCGTTGGGACAGTCGAACACCGGGGAGCTGTTTTTT. It specifies CASSSLGQSNTGELFF.

The V and J genes are TRBV2 and TRBJ2-2; D call uncertain. Trimming left V 1 base short and J 9 bases short, with 12 bases between. Germline-derived CDR1 and CDR2 are SNHLY and FYNNEI. CDR3 length: 14 amino acids. The DNA of the CDR3 is TGTGCCAGCAGTGAAGGGGTTTCGATCCGGGAGCTGTTTTTT. Translated: CASSEGVSIRELFF.

The rearrangement joins TRBV5-1 to TRBJ2-3, with 10 bases lining up with TRBD2. Per the germline V gene, CDR1 is SGHRS and CDR2 is YFSETQ. The CDR3 length is 15 residues. V was pared by 5 bases and J by 4 bases, with 7 bases of the junction left unmatched. CDR3: CASRDPSGSADTQYF. For the CDR3, the DNA is TGCGCCAGCAGAGACCCTAGCGGGAGTGCAGATACGCAGTATTTT.

The gene calls are TRBV29-1 and TRBJ2-7; no reliable D call. The CDR3 has 13 residues. The germline V gene has CDR1 SQVTM and CDR2 ANQGSEA. V was trimmed by 5 bases and J by 2 bases, leaving 13 bases between them. CDR3 nucleotide sequence: TGCAGCGTTTCCAGGAACTTGGCCTACGAGCAGTACTTC. Protein: CSVSRNLAYEQYF.

This sequence joins TRBV3-1 and TRBJ2-1, with TRBD2 matching over 14 bases. Trimming removed 3 bases from V and 8 bases from J; junction bases left unmatched: 6. This CDR3 contains 16 residues. Germline CDR1 reads LGHDT; CDR2 reads YNNKEL (reference sequence). In DNA form, the CDR3 reads TGTGCCAGCAGCCACCCGGGACTAGCGGGAGTTCATGAGCAGTTCTTC. It specifies CASSHPGLAGVHEQFF.

The chain couples TRBV15 to TRBJ2-3; no definite D call. The CDR3 sequence is 13 residues long. Trimming shortened V by 6 bases and J by 6 bases, and 13 bases separated the two germline ends. Per the germline V gene, CDR1 is LNHNV and CDR2 is YYDKDF (reference sequence). CDR3: CATRAFSGDTQYF. The CDR3 bases are TGTGCCACCAGAGCCTTTTCCGGGGATACGCAGTATTTT.

J is TRBJ2-3 and V is TRBV7-9; 8 bases fit TRBD1. The CDR3 consists of 16 residues. After removal of 4 bases from V and 0 bases from J, the junction contained 6 bases not matched to a gene. CDR1 SEHNR and CDR2 FQNEAQ come from the germline V gene (reference sequence). The CDR3 region is CASSSLGTGSTDTQYF. CDR3 sequence (DNA): TGTGCCAGCAGCTCACTTGGGACAGGCAGCACAGATACGCAGTATTTT.

This clonotype was observed a handful of times. CDR3 sequence reads: CASSARVLPHTDTQYF. In nucleotides, the CDR3 is TGTGCCAGCAGCGCACGCGTCTTGCCTCACACAGATACGCAGTATTTT. The chain carries TRBV21-1 and TRBJ2-3. TRBV21-1 is flagged as a pseudogene. The CDR3 loop spans 16 amino acids.

The table lists this clonotype with a few counts. The CDR3 nucleotides are TGCAGTGCTAGCAGGGCCAGGAACACTGAAGCTTTCTTT. Translated, it gives CSASRARNTEAFF. The rearrangement uses TRBV20-1 and TRBJ1-1, with D perhaps matching TRBD1 (5 bases). The CDR3 has 13 amino acids. V was cut by 3 bases and J by 1 base, with 9 bases left in between. Looked up from germline, CDR1 is DFQATT and CDR2 is SNEGSKA (reference sequence).

CDR3 sequence (DNA): TGTGCCAGCAGTCCTCTACTAGGGGAGCTGTTTTTT. This sequence encodes CASSPLLGELFF. This chain uses TRBV27 with TRBJ2-2; D unclear. Germline values: CDR1 MNHEY, CDR2 SMNVEV (reference sequence). V was pared by 5 bases and J by 8 bases, with 9 bases between. The CDR3 is 12 amino acids.

This clonotype showed up just a few times. This rearrangement joins TRBV24-1 to TRBJ2-3, with 7 bases matching TRBD2. This CDR3 contains 13 residues. CDR1 is KGHDR, CDR2 SFDVKD, per germline. The V gene end was trimmed by 9 bases and the J gene end by 2 bases; junction bases not matched to a gene: 4. CDR3 sequence reads: CATARGDTDTQYF. CDR3 sequence (DNA): TGTGCCACCGCCCGGGGGGACACAGATACGCAGTATTTT.

In its sample, this clonotype was seen many times. This sequence joins TRBV24-1 and TRBJ2-1; D may be TRBD1 or TRBD2 (6 bases each). The V gene lost 4 bases and the J gene lost 11 bases, with 14 bases spanning the gap. The CDR3 consists of 13 residues. The germline CDR1 and CDR2 sequences are KGHDR and SFDVKD. CDR3 DNA sequence: TGTGCCACCAGTGACGGGGGCCTCTATAAGCAGTTCTTC. Translated, it gives CATSDGGLYKQFF.

Only a few counts were recorded for this clonotype. The chain carries TRBV20-1 and TRBJ2-3, with 9 nucleotides matching TRBD2. The CDR3 is made up of 14 amino acids. V was clipped by 1 base and J by 5 bases; unmatched bases: 4. Looked up from germline, CDR1 is DFQATT and CDR2 is SNEGSKA (reference sequence). For the CDR3, the DNA is TGCAGTGCTAGAGTAGCGGGAGTCATAGATACGCAGTATTTT. It specifies CSARVAGVIDTQYF.

The CDR3 is CSARDNLGLSTDTQYF. CDR3 DNA sequence: TGCAGTGCTAGAGATAACCTGGGTCTTAGCACAGATACGCAGTATTTT. This sequence joins TRBV20-1 and TRBJ2-3; D unclear. This CDR3 has 16 residues. The germline CDR1 and CDR2 sequences are DFQATT and SNEGSKA (reference sequence). Between the trimmed V and J ends, which lost 0 bases and 0 bases, there was a span of 13 bases.

This clonotype turned up a few times. The rearrangement links TRBV29-1 to TRBJ2-7; maybe TRBD1 (6 bases). The CDR3 contains 12 residues. The germline V gene has CDR1 SQVTM and CDR2 ANQGSEA. V lost 8 bases and J lost 0, with 11 bases in between. The CDR3 sequence: CSPRGISYEQYF. The CDR3 nucleotides read TGCAGCCCTAGGGGGATCTCCTACGAGCAGTACTTC.

Worth noting for this clonotype: An end of the junction does not agree with germline; a read error may underlie this. The chain joins TRBV20-1 to TRBJ2-6; D might be TRBD1 (5 bases). Germline-derived CDR1 and CDR2 are DFQATT and SNEGSKA (reference sequence). The CDR3 contains 16 residues. Written as DNA, the CDR3 is TGCAGTGCTAGAGTCTCCGGGCCGTCTGGGGCCGACGTCCTGACTTTC. Protein: CSARVSGPSGADVLTF.

In this sample, this clonotype turned up a few times. The chain is built from TRBV7-2 and TRBJ1-1, with TRBD1 as a possible D gene (5 bases). Deletions cut 1 base from V and 0 bases from J, with 9 bases between. This CDR3 spans 15 amino acids. Germline lookup yields CDR1 SGHTA and CDR2 FQGNSA. DNA of the CDR3: TGTGCCAGCAGCTTAGACAGGCTATTGAACACTGAAGCTTTCTTT. It specifies CASSLDRLLNTEAFF.

This chain connects TRBV18 to TRBJ2-1; 14 positions agree with TRBD2. This CDR3 spans 19 amino acids. J was trimmed by 1 base and V by 3 bases; bases with no gene match: 8. Germline CDR1 KGHSH, CDR2 LQKENI. The CDR3 region is CASSPPTTSGRASYNEQFF. CDR3 in DNA: TGTGCCAGCTCACCTCCTACGACTAGCGGGAGGGCTTCCTACAATGAGCAGTTCTTC.

A note on this clonotype: A junction end diverges from the germline sequence, so it may reflect a read error. The V and J genes are TRBV7-7 and TRBJ2-5; 10 positions agree with TRBD2. Germline-derived CDR1 and CDR2 are SSHAT and FNYEAQ (reference sequence). The CDR3 extends over 16 amino acids. As DNA, the CDR3 is TGTGCTAGCAGCTTAGGCGGTAGCGGGAGGTTTGAGACCCAGTACTTC. As protein: CASSLGGSGRFETQYF.

V usage is TRBV7-2 and J usage is TRBJ2-7; D may be TRBD1 or TRBD2 (5 bases each). Germline V gives CDR1 SGHTA, CDR2 FQGNSA. The V end lost 3 bases, the J end lost 3 bases, and 18 bases lay between the germline ends. The CDR3 has 16 residues. DNA for the CDR3: TGTGCCAGCAGCTTCCTCCCCCAGGGCGGGCGCTACGAGCAGTACTTC. Residues: CASSFLPQGGRYEQYF.

This clonotype appeared a few times. The chain carries TRBV15 and TRBJ2-3, with a tentative D call TRBD2 (5 bases). This CDR3 is built from 14 residues. V was trimmed by 6 bases and J by 4 bases, leaving 14 bases between them. Germline V gene sequence: CDR1 LNHNV, CDR2 YYDKDF (reference sequence). CDR3 sequence reads: CATRDSLAPDTQYF. The CDR3 region has the DNA TGTGCCACCAGGGACTCGTTGGCCCCAGATACGCAGTATTTT.

The rearrangement links TRBV7-8 to TRBJ1-5; perhaps TRBD1 as D (5 bases). Trimming removed 5 bases from V and 4 bases from J, with 15 bases in between. The CDR3 extends over 15 amino acids. In germline, CDR1 is SGHVS, CDR2 FQNEAQ. CDR3 loop: CASSPSGALNQPQHF. In DNA, the CDR3 is TGTGCCAGCAGCCCCTCCGGGGCCCTAAATCAGCCCCAGCATTTT.

The V gene is TRBV7-2, the J gene TRBJ2-1, with TRBD2 identical over 7 bases. Germline V gene lookup returns CDR1 SGHTA and CDR2 FQGNSA. The CDR3 is 15 residues long. V gave up 3 bases and J gave up 0 bases; unmatched junction bases: 2. The CDR3 nucleotides are TGTGCCAGCAGCTTCCGGACTAGCTCCTACAATGAGCAGTTCTTC. Translating gives CASSFRTSSYNEQFF.

The chain couples TRBV5-1 to TRBJ2-4; no clear D gene. The CDR3 is 15 amino acids. Germline-derived CDR1 and CDR2 are SGHRS and YFSETQ. V shed 0 bases and J shed 8 bases, with 15 bases lying between them. Written as DNA, the CDR3 is TGCGCCAGCAGCTTGGCTACAAGTAGTTATGACATTCAGTACTTC. As protein: CASSLATSSYDIQYF.